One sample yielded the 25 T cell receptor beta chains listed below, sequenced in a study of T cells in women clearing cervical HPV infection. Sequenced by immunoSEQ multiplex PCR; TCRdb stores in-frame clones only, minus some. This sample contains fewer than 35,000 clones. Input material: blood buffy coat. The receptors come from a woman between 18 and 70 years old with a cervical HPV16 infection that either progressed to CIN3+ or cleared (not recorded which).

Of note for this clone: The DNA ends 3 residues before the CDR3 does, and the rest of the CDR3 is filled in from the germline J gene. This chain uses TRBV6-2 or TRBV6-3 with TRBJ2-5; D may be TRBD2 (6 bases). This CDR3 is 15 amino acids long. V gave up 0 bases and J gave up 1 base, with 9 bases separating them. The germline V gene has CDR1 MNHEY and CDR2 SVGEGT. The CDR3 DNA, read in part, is TGTGCCAGCAGTTACTCGGCGGGGTCCCAAGAGACC. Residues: CASSYSAGSQET. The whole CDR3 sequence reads CASSYSAGSQETQYF.

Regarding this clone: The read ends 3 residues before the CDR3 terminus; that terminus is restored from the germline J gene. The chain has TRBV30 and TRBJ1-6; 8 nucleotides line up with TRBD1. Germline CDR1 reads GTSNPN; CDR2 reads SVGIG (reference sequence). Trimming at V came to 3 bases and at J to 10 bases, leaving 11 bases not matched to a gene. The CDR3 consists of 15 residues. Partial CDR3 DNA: TGTGCCTGGAGGGACGTTGACAGGGGACAGTCACCC. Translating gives CAWRDVDRGQSP. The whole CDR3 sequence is CAWRDVDRGQSPLHF.

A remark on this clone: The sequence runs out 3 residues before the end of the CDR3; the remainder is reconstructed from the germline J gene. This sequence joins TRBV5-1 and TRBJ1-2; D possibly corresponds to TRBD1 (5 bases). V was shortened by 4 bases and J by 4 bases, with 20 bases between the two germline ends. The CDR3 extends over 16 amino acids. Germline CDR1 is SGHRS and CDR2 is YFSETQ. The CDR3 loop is CASSPPPGPGSYGYTF. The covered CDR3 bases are TGCGCCAGCAGCCCGCCCCCAGGGCCAGGGTCCTATGGC.

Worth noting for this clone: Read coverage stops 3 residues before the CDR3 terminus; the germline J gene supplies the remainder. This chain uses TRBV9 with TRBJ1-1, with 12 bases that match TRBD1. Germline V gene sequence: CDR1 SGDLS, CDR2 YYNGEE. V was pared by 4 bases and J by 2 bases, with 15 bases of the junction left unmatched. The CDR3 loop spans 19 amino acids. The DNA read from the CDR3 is TGTGCCAGCAGCAATACCAATGACCGGGACAGGGGGCGAAACACTGAA. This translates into CASSNTNDRDRGRNTE. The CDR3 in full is CASSNTNDRDRGRNTEAFF. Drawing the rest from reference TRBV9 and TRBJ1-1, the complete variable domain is DSGVTQTPKHLITATGQRVTLRCSPRSGDLSVYWYQQSLDQGLQFLIQYYNGEERAKGNILERFSAQQFPDLHSELNLSSLELGDSALYFCASSNTNDRDRGRNTEAFFGQGTRLTVV.

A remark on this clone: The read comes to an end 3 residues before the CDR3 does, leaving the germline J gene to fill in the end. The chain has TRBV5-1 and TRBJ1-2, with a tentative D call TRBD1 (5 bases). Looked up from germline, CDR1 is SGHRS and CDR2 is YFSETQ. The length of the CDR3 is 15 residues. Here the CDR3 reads CASSLELQGSSGYTF. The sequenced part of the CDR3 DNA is TGCGCCAGCAGCTTGGAACTCCAGGGTTCCAGCGGC.

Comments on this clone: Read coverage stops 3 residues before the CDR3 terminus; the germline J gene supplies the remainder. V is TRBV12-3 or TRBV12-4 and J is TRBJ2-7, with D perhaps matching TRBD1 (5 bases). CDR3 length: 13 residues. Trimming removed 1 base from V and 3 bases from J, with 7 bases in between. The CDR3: CASSLGQNYEQYF. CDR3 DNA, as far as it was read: TGTGCCAGCAGTTTAGGACAGAACTACGAG.

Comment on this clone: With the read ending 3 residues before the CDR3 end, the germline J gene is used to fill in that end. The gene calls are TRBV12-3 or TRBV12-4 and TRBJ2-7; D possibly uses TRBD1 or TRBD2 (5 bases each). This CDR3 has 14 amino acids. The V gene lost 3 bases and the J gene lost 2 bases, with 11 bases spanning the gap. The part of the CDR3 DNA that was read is TGTGCCAGCAGTTTTCTGAGGGGTCCCTACGAG. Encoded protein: CASSFLRGPYE. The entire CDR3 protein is CASSFLRGPYEQYF.

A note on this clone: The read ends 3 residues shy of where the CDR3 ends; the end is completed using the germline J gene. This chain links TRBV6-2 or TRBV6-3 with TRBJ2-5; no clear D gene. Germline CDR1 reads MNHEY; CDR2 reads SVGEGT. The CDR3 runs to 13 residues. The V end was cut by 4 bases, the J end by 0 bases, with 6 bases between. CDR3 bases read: TGTGCCAGCAGTTTGGGCAACCAAGAGACC. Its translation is CASSLGNQET. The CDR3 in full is CASSLGNQETQYF.

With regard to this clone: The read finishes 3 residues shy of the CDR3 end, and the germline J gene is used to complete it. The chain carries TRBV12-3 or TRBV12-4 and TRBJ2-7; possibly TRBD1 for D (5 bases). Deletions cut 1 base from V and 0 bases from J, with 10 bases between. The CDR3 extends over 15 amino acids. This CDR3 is CASSLERTSSYEQYF. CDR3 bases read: TGTGCCAGCAGTTTAGAGAGGACATCCTCCTACGAG.

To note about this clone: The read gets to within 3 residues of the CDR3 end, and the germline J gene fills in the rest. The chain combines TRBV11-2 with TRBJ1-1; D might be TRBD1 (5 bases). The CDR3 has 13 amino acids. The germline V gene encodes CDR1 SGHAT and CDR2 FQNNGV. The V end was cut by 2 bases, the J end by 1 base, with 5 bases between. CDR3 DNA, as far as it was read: TGTGCCAGCAGCTTACAGGGGAACACTGAA. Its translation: CASSLQGNTE. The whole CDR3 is CASSLQGNTEAFF.

The CDR3 loop reads CASSLRVSRKTDTQYF. The sequenced part of the CDR3 DNA is TGTGCCAGCAGTCTGCGGGTTTCGCGGAAAACAGATACG. J is TRBJ2-3 and V is TRBV28, with a possible D match to TRBD2 (5 bases). The read halts 3 residues ahead of the CDR3 end, with the missing end drawn from the germline J gene. CDR1 is MDHEN and CDR2 is SYDVKM in the germline V gene. V dropped 5 bases and J dropped 3 bases, with 18 bases sitting between them. This CDR3 region has 16 residues.

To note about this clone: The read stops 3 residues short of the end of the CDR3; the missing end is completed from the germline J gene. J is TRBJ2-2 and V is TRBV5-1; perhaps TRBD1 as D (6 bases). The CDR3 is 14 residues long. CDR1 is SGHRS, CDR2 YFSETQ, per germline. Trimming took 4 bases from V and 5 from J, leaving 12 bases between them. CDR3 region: CASSPDSFTGELFF. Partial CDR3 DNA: TGCGCCAGCAGCCCGGACAGTTTTACCGGGGAG. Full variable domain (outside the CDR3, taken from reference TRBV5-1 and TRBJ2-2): KAGVTQTPRYLIKTRGQQVTLSCSPISGHRSVSWYQQTPGQGLQFLFEYFSETQRNKGNFPGRFSGRQFSNSRSEMNVSTLELGDSALYLCASSPDSFTGELFFGEGSRLTVL.

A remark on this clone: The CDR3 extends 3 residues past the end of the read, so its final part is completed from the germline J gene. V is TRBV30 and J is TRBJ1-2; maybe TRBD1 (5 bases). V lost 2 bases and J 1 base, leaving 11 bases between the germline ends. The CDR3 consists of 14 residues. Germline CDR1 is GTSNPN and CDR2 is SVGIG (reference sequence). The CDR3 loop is CAWSYPDNNYGYTF. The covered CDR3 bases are TGTGCCTGGAGTTACCCGGACAATAACTATGGC.

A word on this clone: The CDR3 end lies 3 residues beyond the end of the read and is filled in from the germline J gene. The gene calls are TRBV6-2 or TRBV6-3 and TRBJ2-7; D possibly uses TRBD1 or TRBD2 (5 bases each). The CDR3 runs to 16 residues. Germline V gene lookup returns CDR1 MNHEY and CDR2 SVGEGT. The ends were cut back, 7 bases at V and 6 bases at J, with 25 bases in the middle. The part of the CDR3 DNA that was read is TGTGCCAGCACCCCGTCGAGGGGCCCACCGAGGGTCGAG. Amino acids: CASTPSRGPPRVE. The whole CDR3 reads CASTPSRGPPRVEQYF.

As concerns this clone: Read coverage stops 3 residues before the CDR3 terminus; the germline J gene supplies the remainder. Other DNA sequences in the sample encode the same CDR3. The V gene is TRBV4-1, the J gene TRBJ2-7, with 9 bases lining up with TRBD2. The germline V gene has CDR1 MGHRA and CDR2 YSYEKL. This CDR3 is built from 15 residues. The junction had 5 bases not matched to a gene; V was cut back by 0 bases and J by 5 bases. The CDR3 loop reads CASSQEGLAGDEQYF. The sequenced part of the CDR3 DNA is TGCGCCAGCAGCCAAGAGGGACTAGCAGGGGACGAG.

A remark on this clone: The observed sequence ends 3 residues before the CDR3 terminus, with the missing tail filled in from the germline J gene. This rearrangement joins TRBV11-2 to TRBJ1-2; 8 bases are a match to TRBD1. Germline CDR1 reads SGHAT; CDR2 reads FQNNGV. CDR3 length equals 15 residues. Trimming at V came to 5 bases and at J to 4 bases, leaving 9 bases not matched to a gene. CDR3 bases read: TGTGCCAGCAGCCTAGTTGCAGGGGGCAGCTATGGC. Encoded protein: CASSLVAGGSYG. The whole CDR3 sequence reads CASSLVAGGSYGYTF.

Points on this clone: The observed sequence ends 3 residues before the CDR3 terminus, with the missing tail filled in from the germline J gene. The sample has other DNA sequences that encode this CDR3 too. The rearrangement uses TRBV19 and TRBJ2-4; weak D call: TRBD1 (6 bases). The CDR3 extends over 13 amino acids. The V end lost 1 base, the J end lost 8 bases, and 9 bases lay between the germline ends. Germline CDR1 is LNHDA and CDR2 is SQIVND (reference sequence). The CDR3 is CASSIGRGDIQYF. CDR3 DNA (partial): TGTGCCAGTAGTATAGGCAGGGGAGACATT.

The CDR3 is CASSLGVAGTDTQYF. CDR3 DNA (partial): TGCGCCAGCAGCTTGGGGGTAGCCGGCACAGATACG. The chain couples TRBV5-1 to TRBJ2-3, with D uncertain. The read is 3 residues too short to cover the CDR3 end, so that end is filled in from the germline J gene. Trimming took off 0 bases at V and 1 base at J, with 9 bases between the two ends. There are 15 residues in the CDR3. From germline, CDR1 is SGHRS and CDR2 YFSETQ.

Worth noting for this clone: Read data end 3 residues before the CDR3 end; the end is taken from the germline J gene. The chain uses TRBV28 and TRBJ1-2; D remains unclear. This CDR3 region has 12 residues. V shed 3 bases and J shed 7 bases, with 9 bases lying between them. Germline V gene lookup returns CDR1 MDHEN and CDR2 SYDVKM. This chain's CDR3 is CASSFGPPGYTF. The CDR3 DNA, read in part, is TGTGCCAGCAGTTTTGGGCCCCCTGGC.

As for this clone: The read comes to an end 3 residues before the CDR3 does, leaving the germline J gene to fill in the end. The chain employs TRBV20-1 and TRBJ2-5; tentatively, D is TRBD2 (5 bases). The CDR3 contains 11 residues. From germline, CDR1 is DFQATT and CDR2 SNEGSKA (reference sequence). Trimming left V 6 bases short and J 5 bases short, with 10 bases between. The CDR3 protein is CSAPLAETQYF. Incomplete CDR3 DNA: TGCAGTGCCCCCCTAGCTGAGACC.

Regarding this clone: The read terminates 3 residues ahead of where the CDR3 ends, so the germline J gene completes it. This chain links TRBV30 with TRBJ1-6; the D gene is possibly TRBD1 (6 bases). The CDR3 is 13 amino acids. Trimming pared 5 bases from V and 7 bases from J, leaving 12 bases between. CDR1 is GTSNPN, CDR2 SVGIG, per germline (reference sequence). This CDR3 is CAWGGPWNSPLHF. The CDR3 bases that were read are TGTGCCTGGGGGGGCCCGTGGAATTCACCC.

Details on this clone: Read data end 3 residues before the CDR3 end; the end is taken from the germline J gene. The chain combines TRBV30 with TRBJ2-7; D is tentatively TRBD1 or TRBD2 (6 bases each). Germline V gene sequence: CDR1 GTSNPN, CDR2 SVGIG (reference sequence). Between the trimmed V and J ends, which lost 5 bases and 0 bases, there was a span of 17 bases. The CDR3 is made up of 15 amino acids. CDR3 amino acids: CAWRHRRGSSYEQYF. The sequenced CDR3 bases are TGTGCCTGGCGTCACCGGAGGGGGTCCTCCTACGAG.

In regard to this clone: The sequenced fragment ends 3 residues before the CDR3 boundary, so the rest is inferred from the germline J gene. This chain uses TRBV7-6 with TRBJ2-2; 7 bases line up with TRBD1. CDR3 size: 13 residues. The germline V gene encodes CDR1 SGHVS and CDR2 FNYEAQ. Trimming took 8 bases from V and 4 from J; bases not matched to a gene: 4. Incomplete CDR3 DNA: TGTGCCAGCGGAACAGGGGCCACCGGGGAG. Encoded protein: CASGTGATGE. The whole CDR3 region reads CASGTGATGELFF.

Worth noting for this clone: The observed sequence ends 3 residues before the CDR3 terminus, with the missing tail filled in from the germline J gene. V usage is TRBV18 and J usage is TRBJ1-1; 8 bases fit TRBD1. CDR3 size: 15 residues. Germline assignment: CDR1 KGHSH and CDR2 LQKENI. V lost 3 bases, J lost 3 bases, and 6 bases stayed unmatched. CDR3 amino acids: CASSPRQGRDTEAFF. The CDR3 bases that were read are TGTGCCAGCTCACCCCGACAGGGGAGGGACACTGAA.

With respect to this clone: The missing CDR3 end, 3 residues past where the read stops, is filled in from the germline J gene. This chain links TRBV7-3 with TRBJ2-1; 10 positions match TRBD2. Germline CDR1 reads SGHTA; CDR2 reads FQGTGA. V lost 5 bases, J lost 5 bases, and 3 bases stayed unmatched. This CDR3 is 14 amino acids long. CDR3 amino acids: CASSTSGGDNEQFF. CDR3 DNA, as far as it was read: TGTGCCAGCAGCACCAGCGGGGGGGACAATGAG. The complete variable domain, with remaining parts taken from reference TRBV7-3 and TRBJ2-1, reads GAGVSQTPSNKVTEKGKYVELRCDPISGHTALYWYRQSLGQGPEFLIYFQGTGAADDSGLPNDRFFAVRPEGSVSTLKIQRTERGDSAVYLCASSTSGGDNEQFFGPGTRLTVL.